This entry concerns a single T cell receptor beta chain. The data are from a study of blood T cell repertoires in COVID-19. The CDR3 extends over 16 amino acids. Study processing details: From reference gene primer amplification, estimates of nucleated cell counts were derived. Data came from immunoSEQ multiplex PCR; TCRdb stores just in-frame clones and leaves some out. V and J calls and clone size follow that table, whereas D and trimming were derived from the DNA. This table has about 240,000 clones, 87% appearing once. The sequencing input was peripheral blood. The TCR originated in a man aged 55-75 years who had recovered from COVID-19. The V and J genes are TRBV21-1 and TRBJ1-6. TRBV21-1 is a known pseudogene. The CDR3 sequence: CASSKGGSPIGSPLHF. CDR3 sequence (DNA): TGTGCCAGCAGCAAAGGAGGCAGCCCGATCGGTTCACCCCTCCACTTT.